This TCR beta chain came from a study of T cells in Graves' hyperthyroidism and ophthalmopathy (dated by TCRdb to between 2018 and 2021). Notes on the research overall: Peripheral blood samples were taken at the time of initial diagnosis, prior to any treatment. TCR V-J signatures able to tell the groups apart were searched for in a discovery cohort of 90 to 100 patients, of whom more than 40 had Graves' ophthalmopathy and more than 55 had stable Graves' hyperthyroidism. In addition, the study compared T-cell repertoires in thyroid tissue and in blood from over 5 Graves' hyperthyroidism patients. Prospective prediction of ophthalmopathy was tested in an independent validation cohort consisting of 18 to 20 hyperthyroidism patients and approximately 16 patients who later progressed to ophthalmopathy. The approximately 90 discovery patients were randomly split 7:3 into training and test sets. According to the paper, TCR Vbeta CDR3 sequencing was carried out on 135 peripheral blood samples, which came from over 40 ophthalmopathy, under 85 hyperthyroidism and approximately 17 progressor patients. Following sampling, methimazole starting at 30 mg daily was given to hyperthyroidism patients, and high-dose intravenous methylprednisolone was given to ophthalmopathy patients.

A patient counted as having stable Graves' hyperthyroidism if no progression to ophthalmopathy occurred over 18 months of follow-up. The hyperthyroidism patients were between 18 and 65 years old and newly diagnosed, with a disease duration of less than 2 months. The study excluded patients with uncontrolled infections, other autoimmune diseases, pregnancy or lactation. Diagnoses were based on clinical symptoms, serum thyroxine and TRAb, thyroid ultrasound and orbital computed tomography. PBMCs were separated from approximately 9.9 ml of fresh peripheral blood using Ficoll-Paque density gradient centrifugation. Total RNA was extracted using Trizol reagent, and RNA quality was assessed on an Agilent 2100 Bioanalyzer. V sheds 0 bases and J sheds 0 bases, leaving 11 bases between their ends. The CDR3, from cysteine to phenylalanine, totals 17 residues. Only the CDR3 DNA stays, 51 bases, in frame from base 1. CDR1 and CDR2, per the germline V gene, are KGHSH and LQKENI.

Amplification of TCR beta CDR3 regions was carried out from RNA transcripts. The TCR CDR3 was subjected to a first round of RT-PCR using the HTBI primer set and the Qiagen OneStep RT-PCR kit. A second multiplex PCR round built the libraries, followed by size selection and purification. Paired-end sequencing of the libraries was performed with 100 bp reads on an Illumina HiSeq2000. The paper's data handling went like this. SOAPnuke was used to process the raw data, throwing out any read that contained adapters or uncalled bases, had a mean Phred below 15, or lacked an exact constant-primer or identifier match. High-quality paired reads were merged using COPE v1.2.5, and each unique nucleotide sequence was defined as a clonotype. Clonotypes were aligned to IMGT TRBV, TRBD and TRBJ reference segments using MiTCR v1.1. The analysis was restricted to V-J combinations with a frequency above 0.0001, which together covered roughly 99% of the repertoires. The TCS score was defined as the ratio of F50 (clonal expansion) to E x V (chaos), calculated using BLOSUM62-based TCRdist between CDR3 peptides within each V-J. Welch's t-statistics and random forest reduced around 520 V-J features to roughly 13, which were used in a naive Bayes classifier (R e1071). Using fastp trimming at Q25 and MiXCR clonotype assembly, TCRdb reanalyzed the public sequencing data and kept in-frame beta chains. Duplicate CDR3 protein sequences are folded into a single record with the most common DNA and genes. These V and J calls derive from TCRdb rather than the authors' analysis. Within this sample are 600,000 to 900,000 distinct CDR3 sequences, with about 16% of them counted one time only. The top ten hold over 7.5% of the sample.

As to this clonotype: Its binding antigen is unknown. Base qualities are not recorded, but no much larger clone differs from it by a single base.

Overall results and qualifications from the work: In validation, progression to ophthalmopathy was predicted by the model with around 70% sensitivity and roughly 76% specificity, a median of approximately 6.5 months before onset. Sample size was not statistically predetermined, and investigators were not blinded to group allocation. A 13 V-J signature model separated ophthalmopathy from stable hyperthyroidism, with 87.88% sensitivity and approximately 81% specificity in cross-validation and 80%/75% in testing. Most expanded thyroid clonotypes (frequency above 0.001) were also detected in blood, suggesting blood repertoires may reflect thyroid immune responses.

The sample comprised blood. This TCR derives from a man aged 18 to 35 with Graves' hyperthyroidism. The chain uses TRBV18 and TRBJ2-2, with TRBD1 tentatively as D gene (7 bases match). The DNA sequence is TGTGCCAGCTCACCACCGACAGGGAGGCCGAACACCGGGGAGCTGTTTTTT. It is translated as CASSPPTGRPNTGELFF.